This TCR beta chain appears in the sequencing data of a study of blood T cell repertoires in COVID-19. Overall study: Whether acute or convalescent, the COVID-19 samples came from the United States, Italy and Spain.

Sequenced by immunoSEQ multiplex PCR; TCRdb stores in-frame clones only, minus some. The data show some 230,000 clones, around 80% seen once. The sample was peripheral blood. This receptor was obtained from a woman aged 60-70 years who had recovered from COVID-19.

The CDR3 DNA reads TGTGCCAGCAGTTACTCCCGGGGGAACACTGAAGCTTTCTTT. Translation: CASSYSRGNTEAFF. The chain employs TRBV6-5 and TRBJ1-1; D not resolved. This CDR3 spans 14 amino acids. Germline CDR1 is MNHEY and CDR2 is SVGAGI. With 0 bases removed from V and 1 base from J, the gap between germline ends came to 6 bases.